These T cell receptor beta chains were read from a single sample in a study of Tregs in tolerant kidney transplant recipients. The protocol was immunoSEQ multiplex PCR, while the TCRdb copy is restricted to in-frame clones and leaves out a portion. The sample lists just under 65,000 clones, more than 95% occurring once. Sequenced material: Tregs from blood, taken before the transplant. The receptor source for this set is a human donor who received a combined kidney and bone marrow transplant. CDR3s include the opening cysteine and the closing phenylalanine or tryptophan. Fields, in order: J gene, V gene, D gene, clone size, CDR3 DNA, CDR3 protein. D genes are given only for firm matches. Size values are once, few and many counts, or a class for expanded clones, and some rows have none.

TRBJ1-2,TRBV7-9,TRBD1,.,TGTGCCAGCAGCCTCCTAAGGAACAGGGGGCAGGTGGGCTACACCTTC,CASSLLRNRGQVGYTF
TRBJ1-1,TRBV5-1,.,.,TGCGCCAGCAGGTTATTACCGCGGGGGACTGAAGCTTTCTTT,CASRLLPRGTEAFF
TRBJ1-5,TRBV11-3,TRBD1,.,TGTGCCAGCAGCCCACAGGGGAACGCTCAGCCCCAGCATTTT,CASSPQGNAQPQHF
TRBJ2-7,TRBV6-1,.,.,TGTGCCAGCAGTGAAGCGCTAGAGCAGCAGTACTTC,CASSEALEQQYF
TRBJ1-2,TRBV5-6,.,once,TGTGCCAGCAGCAGAACAGGGACGCCTGGCTACACCTTC,CASSRTGTPGYTF
TRBJ1-5,TRBV6-6,TRBD1,once,TGTGCCAGCAGTTTCGAATCCGGGACAGCCCAGCATTTT,CASSFESGTAQHF
TRBJ1-5,TRBV4-2,TRBD1,once,TGTGCCAGCAGCCAAGGAACAGGGGCCGTCATGAAGCCCCAGCATTTT,CASSQGTGAVMKPQHF
TRBJ1-2,TRBV18,.,.,TGTGCCAGCTCACCATCTGCTCCGGGGTTCAGCTATGGCTACACCTTC,CASSPSAPGFSYGYTF
TRBJ1-3,TRBV9,TRBD1,.,TGTGCCAGCAGCCTAGGACAGGGGGCAGCTGGAAACACCATATATTTT,CASSLGQGAAGNTIYF
TRBJ2-3,TRBV11-3,TRBD2,.,TGTGCCAGCAGCTTAGGAACTAGCGGGAGGACCAATACGCAGTATTTT,CASSLGTSGRTNTQYF
TRBJ2-7,TRBV7-3,TRBD2,once,TGTGCCAGCAGCTTATCGGATAGCGGGAATTACGAGCAGTACTTC,CASSLSDSGNYEQYF
TRBJ2-1,TRBV20-1,TRBD2,.,TGCAGTGCTAGTGGCGCGGGAGTGCAGTTCTTC,CSASGAGVQFF
TRBJ1-2,TRBV5-4,TRBD1,.,TGTGCCAGCAGCTTGCAAGGGGGCTGGAACTATGGCTACACCTTC,CASSLQGGWNYGYTF
TRBJ1-5,TRBV7-3,.,.,TGTGCCAGCAGCTTAAAAGGGGGTCAGCCCCAGCATTTT,CASSLKGGQPQHF
TRBJ2-7,TRBV19,TRBD2,.,TGTGCCAGTAGTCCCGGGACTAGCGGGTTTTACGAGCAGTACTTC,CASSPGTSGFYEQYF
TRBJ2-3,TRBV12-1,.,.,.,CASSDGFAAGTDTQYF
TRBJ2-7,TRBV18,.,.,TGTGCCAGCTCACCCAGCGGGCAGGCCACCTACGAGCAGTACTTC,CASSPSGQATYEQYF
TRBJ1-1,TRBV5-5,TRBD1,.,TGTGCCAGCAGCTTGATAGGGACAGCGAACACTGAAGCTTTCTTT,CASSLIGTANTEAFF
TRBJ2-2,TRBV6-1,.,.,TGTGCCAGCTATAGGGGGAACACCGGGGAGCTGTTTTTT,CASYRGNTGELFF
TRBJ2-3,TRBV10-3,.,.,TGTGCCATCAGAATTACAGGGATCGGAGATACGCAGTATTTT,CAIRITGIGDTQYF
TRBJ2-1,TRBV5-8,TRBD2,.,TGTGCCAGCAGCTTATTTCGGGGGGGCAAGTTCGATGAGCAGTTCTTC,CASSLFRGGKFDEQFF
TRBJ1-5,TRBV7-2,.,.,TGTGCCAGCAGCTCAGGAGGCTATAGCAATCAGCCCCAGCATTTT,CASSSGGYSNQPQHF
TRBJ1-4,TRBV4-2,.,once,TGTGCCAGCAGCCCCGCGGGGGGTCGCGCTAATGAAAAACTGTTTTTT,CASSPAGGRANEKLFF
TRBJ2-7,TRBV2,TRBD2,.,TGTGCCAGCAAACGTCTAGCGGGGGCCTACGAGCAGTACTTC,CASKRLAGAYEQYF
TRBJ2-1,TRBV5-1,TRBD2,.,TGCGCCAGCAGCTTGGGGGGGGGTTCACAGAATGAGCAGTTCTTC,CASSLGGGSQNEQFF
TRBJ2-3,TRBV7-2,.,.,TGTGCCAGCAGCTTAGTAGGAGGGGGGGATGGTACGCAGTATTTT,CASSLVGGGDGTQYF
TRBJ1-5,TRBV28,TRBD1,once,TGTGCCAGCAGTACAATCACGCTCCGGGACAGGGGGGAGAATCAGCCCCAGCATTTT,CASSTITLRDRGENQPQHF
TRBJ2-3,TRBV5-1,.,.,TGCGCCAGCAGCATAGTAGGGGCCACAGATACGCAGTATTTT,CASSIVGATDTQYF
TRBJ1-1,TRBV7-3,.,once,TGTGCCAGCAGCTTAGATGGGGGCCACTCTGAAGCTTTCTTT,CASSLDGGHSEAFF
TRBJ2-1,TRBV2,TRBD2,.,TGTGCCAGCAGTACACCTAGCGGGAGGGGGAATGAGCAGTTCTTC,CASSTPSGRGNEQFF
TRBJ2-7,TRBV13,.,.,TGTGCCAGCAGCGTCCGATCCGGGTCTAACTACGAGCAGTACTTC,CASSVRSGSNYEQYF
TRBJ2-5,TRBV9,TRBD1,.,TGTGCCAGCAGCGTCCGGACAGGGGGAGAGACCCAGTACTTC,CASSVRTGGETQYF
TRBJ2-3,TRBV5-6,.,.,TGTGCCAGCAGCTTGGCTAGCGCAGATACGCAGTATTTT,CASSLASADTQYF
TRBJ1-2,TRBV4-3,TRBD1,.,TGCGCCAGCAGCCAAGTTACACAGGGGGCGGGTGGCTACACCTTC,CASSQVTQGAGGYTF
TRBJ2-1,TRBV7-8,.,.,TGTGCCAGCAGGCCGCCCGCGGGTGAGCAGTTCTTC,CASRPPAGEQFF